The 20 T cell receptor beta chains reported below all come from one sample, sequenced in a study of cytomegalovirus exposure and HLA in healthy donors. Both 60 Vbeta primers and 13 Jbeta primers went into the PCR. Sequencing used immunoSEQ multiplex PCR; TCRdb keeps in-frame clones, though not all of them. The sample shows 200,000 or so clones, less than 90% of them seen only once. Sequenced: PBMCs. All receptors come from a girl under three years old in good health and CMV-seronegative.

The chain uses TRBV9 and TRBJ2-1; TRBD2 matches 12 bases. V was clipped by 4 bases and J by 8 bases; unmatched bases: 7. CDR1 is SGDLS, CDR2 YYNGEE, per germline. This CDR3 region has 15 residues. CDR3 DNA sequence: TGTGCCAGCAGCCGACTAGCGGGAGATGTCGATGAGCAGTTCTTC. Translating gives CASSRLAGDVDEQFF.

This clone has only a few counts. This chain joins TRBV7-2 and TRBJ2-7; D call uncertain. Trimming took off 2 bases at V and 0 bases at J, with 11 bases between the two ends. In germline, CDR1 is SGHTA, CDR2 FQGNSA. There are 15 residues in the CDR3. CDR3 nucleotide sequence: TGTGCCAGCAGCTTAAGCCGGAACAGCTCCTACGAGCAGTACTTC. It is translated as CASSLSRNSSYEQYF.

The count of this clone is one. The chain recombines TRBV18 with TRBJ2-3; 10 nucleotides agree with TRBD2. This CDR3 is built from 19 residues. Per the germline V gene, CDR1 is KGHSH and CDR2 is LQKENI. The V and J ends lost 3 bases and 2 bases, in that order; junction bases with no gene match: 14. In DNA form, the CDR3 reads TGTGCCAGCTCACCTCGGAGACTAGCGGGTTTCTTCCTCACAGATACGCAGTATTTT. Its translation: CASSPRRLAGFFLTDTQYF.

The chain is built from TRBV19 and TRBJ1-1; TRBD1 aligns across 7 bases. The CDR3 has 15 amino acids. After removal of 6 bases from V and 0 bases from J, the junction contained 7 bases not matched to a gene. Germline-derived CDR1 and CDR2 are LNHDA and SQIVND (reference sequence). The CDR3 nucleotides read TGTGCCAGTAGGCACAGGGGCGCTATGAACACTGAAGCTTTCTTT. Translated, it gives CASRHRGAMNTEAFF. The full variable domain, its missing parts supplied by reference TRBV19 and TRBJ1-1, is DGGITQSPKYLFRKEGQNVTLSCEQNLNHDAMYWYRQDPGQGLRLIYYSQIVNDFQKGDIAEGYSVSREKKESFPLTVTSAQKNPTAFYLCASRHRGAMNTEAFFGQGTRLTVV.

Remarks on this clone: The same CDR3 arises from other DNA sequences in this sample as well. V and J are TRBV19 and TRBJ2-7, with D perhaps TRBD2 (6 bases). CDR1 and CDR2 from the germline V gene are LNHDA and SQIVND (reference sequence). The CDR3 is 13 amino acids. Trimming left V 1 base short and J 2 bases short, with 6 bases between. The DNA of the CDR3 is TGTGCCAGTAGTATAGGGACTACCTACGAGCAGTACTTC. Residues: CASSIGTTYEQYF.

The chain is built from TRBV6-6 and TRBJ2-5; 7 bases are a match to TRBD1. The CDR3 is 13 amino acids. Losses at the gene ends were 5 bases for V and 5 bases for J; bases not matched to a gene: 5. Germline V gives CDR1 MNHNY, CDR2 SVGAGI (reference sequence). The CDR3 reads CASSPDRLETQYF. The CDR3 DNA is TGTGCCAGCAGTCCGGACAGGTTGGAGACCCAGTACTTC.

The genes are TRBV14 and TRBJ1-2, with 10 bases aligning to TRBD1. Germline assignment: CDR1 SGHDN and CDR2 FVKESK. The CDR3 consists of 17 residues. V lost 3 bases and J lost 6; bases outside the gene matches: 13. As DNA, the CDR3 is TGTGCCAGCAGCCAGTTAGAGGCCGGGACAGGGGCAGATGGCTACACCTTC. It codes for CASSQLEAGTGADGYTF.

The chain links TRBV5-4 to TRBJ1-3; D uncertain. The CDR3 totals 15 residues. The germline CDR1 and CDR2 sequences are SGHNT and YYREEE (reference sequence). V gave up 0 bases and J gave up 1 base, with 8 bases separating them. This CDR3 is CASSLDLGSGNTIYF. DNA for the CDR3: TGTGCCAGCAGCTTGGATCTAGGTTCTGGAAACACCATATATTTT.

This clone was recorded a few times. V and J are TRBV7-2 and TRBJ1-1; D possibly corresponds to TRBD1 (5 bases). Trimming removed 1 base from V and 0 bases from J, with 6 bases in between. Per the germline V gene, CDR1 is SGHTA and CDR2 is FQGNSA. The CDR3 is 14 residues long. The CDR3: CASSLGGVNTEAFF. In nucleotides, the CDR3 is TGTGCCAGCAGCTTAGGGGGGGTGAACACTGAAGCTTTCTTT.

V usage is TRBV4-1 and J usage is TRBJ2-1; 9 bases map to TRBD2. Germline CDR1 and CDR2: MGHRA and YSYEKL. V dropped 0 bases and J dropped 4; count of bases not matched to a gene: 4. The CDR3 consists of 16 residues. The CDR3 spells CASSQDGLAGYNEQFF. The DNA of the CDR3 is TGCGCCAGCAGCCAAGATGGGCTAGCGGGATACAATGAGCAGTTCTTC.

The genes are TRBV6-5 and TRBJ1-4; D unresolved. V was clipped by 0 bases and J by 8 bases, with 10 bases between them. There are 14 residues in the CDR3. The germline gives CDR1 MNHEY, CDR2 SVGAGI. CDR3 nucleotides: TGTGCCAGCAGTTACTCGGGCAGGTGGGAAAAACTGTTTTTT. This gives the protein CASSYSGRWEKLFF.

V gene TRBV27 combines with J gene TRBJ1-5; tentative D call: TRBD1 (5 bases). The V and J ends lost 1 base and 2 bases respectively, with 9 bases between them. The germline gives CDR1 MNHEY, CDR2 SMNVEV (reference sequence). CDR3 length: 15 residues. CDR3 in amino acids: CASSLLGAGNQPQHF. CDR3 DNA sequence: TGTGCCAGCAGTTTATTAGGGGCAGGCAATCAGCCCCAGCATTTT.

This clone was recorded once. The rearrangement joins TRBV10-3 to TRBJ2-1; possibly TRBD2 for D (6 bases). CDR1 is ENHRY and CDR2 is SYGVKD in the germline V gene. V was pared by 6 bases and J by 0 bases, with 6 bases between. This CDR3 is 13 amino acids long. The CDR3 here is CAIRGGSYNEQFF. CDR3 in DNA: TGTGCCATCAGGGGGGGCTCCTACAATGAGCAGTTCTTC.

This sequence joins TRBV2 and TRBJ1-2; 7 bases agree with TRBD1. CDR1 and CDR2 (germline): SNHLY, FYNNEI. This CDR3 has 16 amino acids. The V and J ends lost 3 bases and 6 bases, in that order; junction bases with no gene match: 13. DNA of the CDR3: TGTGCCAGCAGTGATGGACAGGCGGTTTTTTTCGATGGCTACACCTTC. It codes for CASSDGQAVFFDGYTF.

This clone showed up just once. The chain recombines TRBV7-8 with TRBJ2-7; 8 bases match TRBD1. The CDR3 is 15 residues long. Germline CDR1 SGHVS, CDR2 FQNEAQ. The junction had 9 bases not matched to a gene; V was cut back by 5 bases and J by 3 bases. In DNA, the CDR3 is TGTGCCAGCAGCCCACAGGGGGGAAGCAGCTACGAGCAGTACTTC. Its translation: CASSPQGGSSYEQYF.

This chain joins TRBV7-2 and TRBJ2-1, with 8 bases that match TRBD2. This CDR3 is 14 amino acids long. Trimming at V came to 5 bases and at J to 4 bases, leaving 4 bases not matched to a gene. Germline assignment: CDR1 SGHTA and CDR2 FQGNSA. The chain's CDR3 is CASSPSGGYNEQFF. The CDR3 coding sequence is TGTGCCAGCAGCCCAAGCGGGGGATACAATGAGCAGTTCTTC.

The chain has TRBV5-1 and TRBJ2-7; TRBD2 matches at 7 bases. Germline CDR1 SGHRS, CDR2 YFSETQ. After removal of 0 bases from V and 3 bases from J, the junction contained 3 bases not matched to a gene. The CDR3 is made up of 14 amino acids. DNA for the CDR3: TGCGCCAGCAGCTTGGGGACTAGTGACTACGAGCAGTACTTC. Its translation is CASSLGTSDYEQYF.

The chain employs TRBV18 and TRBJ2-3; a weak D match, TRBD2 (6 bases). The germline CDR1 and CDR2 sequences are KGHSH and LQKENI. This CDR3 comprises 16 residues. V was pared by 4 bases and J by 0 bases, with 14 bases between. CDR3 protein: CASSRGLISSTDTQYF. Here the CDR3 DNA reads TGTGCCAGCTCACGGGGACTGATTTCTAGCACAGATACGCAGTATTTT.

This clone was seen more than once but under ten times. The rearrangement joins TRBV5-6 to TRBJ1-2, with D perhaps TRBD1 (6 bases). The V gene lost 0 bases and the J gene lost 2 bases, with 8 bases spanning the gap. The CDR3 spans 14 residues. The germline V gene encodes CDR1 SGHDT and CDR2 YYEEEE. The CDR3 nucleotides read TGTGCCAGCAGCTTGGTTGGGGGCAACTATGGCTACACCTTC. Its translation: CASSLVGGNYGYTF.

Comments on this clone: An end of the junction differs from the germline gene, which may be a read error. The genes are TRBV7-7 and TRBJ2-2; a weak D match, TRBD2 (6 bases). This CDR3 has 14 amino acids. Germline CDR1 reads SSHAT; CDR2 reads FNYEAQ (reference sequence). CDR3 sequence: CASSFIPGAGELFF. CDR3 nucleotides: TGTGCTAGCAGCTTCATCCCGGGGGCCGGGGAGCTGTTTTTT.